This TCR beta chain was identified in a study of early T cells in non-severe SARS-CoV-2 infection. At the level of the study: Unsorted whole-blood RNA was sequenced in bulk, leaving chains unpaired.

Unique molecular identifiers were affixed to single, distinct cDNA molecules. MiXCR, applied by TCRdb to the 5' RACE reads, yields one record per CDR3 protein. Here the sample spans about 11,000 distinct CDR3 sequences, about 4.9% being singletons. This clonotype was observed many times. What it binds is unknown. Germline CDR1 and CDR2: SQVTM and ANQGSEA. V gave up 5 bases and J gave up 6 bases; unmatched junction bases: 5. The CDR3 totals 13 residues. Findings of the study overall: Clonotype matching in VDJdb favored anti-spike CD8 responses and did not capture private and CD4 specificities.

Sequences were obtained from whole blood. The rearrangement links TRBV29-1 to TRBJ2-2; 8 nucleotides line up with TRBD2. This TCR derives from an adult who was a healthcare worker with PCR-confirmed SARS-CoV-2 infection or an uninfected control (not recorded which). The CDR3 sequence is CSVREAGAGELFF. The CDR3, as DNA: TGCAGCGTTAGAGAAGCGGGGGCCGGGGAGCTGTTTTTT.